These 18 T cell receptor beta chains originate from one sample sequenced in a study of monozygotic twins with inflammatory bowel disease (dated by TCRdb to between 2018 and 2020). Receptor libraries were prepared by 5' RACE. Sequencing was carried out with an Illumina HiSeq 2500. Once TCRdb had reprocessed the reads, it stored one entry per CDR3 protein sequence and supplied no DNA. The sample's table covers some 99,000 distinct CDR3 sequences. 9.5% to 15% of the sample is taken by the ten largest. The specimen was blood. The receptors here all came from a human donor with ulcerative colitis or Crohn's disease, or a healthy co-twin of an affected twin (not recorded which).

The V gene is TRBV28, the J gene TRBJ2-1; the D call of TRBD1 rests on TCRdb alone, since no DNA is present to check it. From germline, CDR1 is MDHEN and CDR2 SYDVKM. The CDR3 has 13 amino acids. CDR3 loop: CASSLGGGTEQFF.

V gene TRBV12-3 or TRBV12-4 combines with J gene TRBJ2-3; the D call from TCRdb, TRBD2, cannot be confirmed without DNA. The CDR3 has 15 amino acids. The CDR3 region is CASSPLAGGHRTQYF.

The chain links TRBV7-3 to TRBJ1-1; checking the TCRdb D call of TRBD1 is not possible without DNA. Germline CDR1 reads SGHTA; CDR2 reads FQGTGA. The CDR3 is 15 residues long. The chain's CDR3 is CASSLTPGLNTEAFF.

V gene TRBV19 combines with J gene TRBJ2-7; absent DNA, TCRdb's TRBD1 call cannot be checked. The germline gives CDR1 LNHDA, CDR2 SQIVND (reference sequence). The CDR3 has 15 residues. CDR3 sequence: CASSQGNRVAYEQYF.

V is TRBV9 and J is TRBJ2-7; lacking DNA, the TRBD1 call made by TCRdb goes unchecked. The CDR3 totals 15 residues. Germline CDR1 SGDLS, CDR2 YYNGEE. The CDR3 spells CASSPGTGWSYEQYF.

The chain uses TRBV2 and TRBJ1-6; TCRdb returns TRBD1, unconfirmable since there is no DNA. Germline lookup yields CDR1 SNHLY and CDR2 FYNNEI. The CDR3 is 13 amino acids. The CDR3 region is CASSQQGDSPLHF.

The chain carries TRBV5-1 and TRBJ2-5; no DNA is available, so the TRBD1 call from TCRdb remains unchecked. Germline V CDR1 and CDR2: SGHRS, YFSETQ. This CDR3 is built from 19 residues. The chain's CDR3 is CASSLGGRTGSNPRETQYF.

The genes are TRBV5-1 and TRBJ1-6; TCRdb outputs TRBD1, but without DNA this stays unchecked. Germline-derived CDR1 and CDR2 are SGHRS and YFSETQ. This CDR3 is built from 15 residues. CDR3 sequence: CASSLAGGPNSPLHF. Variable domain in full (rest from reference TRBV5-1 and TRBJ1-6): KAGVTQTPRYLIKTRGQQVTLSCSPISGHRSVSWYQQTPGQGLQFLFEYFSETQRNKGNFPGRFSGRQFSNSRSEMNVSTLELGDSALYLCASSLAGGPNSPLHFGNGTRLTVT.

This rearrangement joins TRBV28 to TRBJ2-5; TCRdb picks TRBD2, but there is no DNA to check that call. Germline CDR1 reads MDHEN; CDR2 reads SYDVKM. This CDR3 has 15 amino acids. The CDR3 protein is CASSPPGLPSETQYF.

V gene TRBV7-8 combines with J gene TRBJ2-5; checking the TCRdb D call of TRBD1 is not possible without DNA. From germline, CDR1 is SGHVS and CDR2 FQNEAQ. This CDR3 contains 16 residues. The CDR3 here is CASSPSLTGEQETQYF.

The chain is built from TRBV5-1 and TRBJ2-1; no DNA is available, so the TRBD2 call from TCRdb remains unchecked. The germline V gene has CDR1 SGHRS and CDR2 YFSETQ. The CDR3 loop spans 16 amino acids. The CDR3: CASSLAEAGESNEQFF. The full variable domain, in which reference TRBV5-1 and TRBJ2-1 provide the parts outside the CDR3, is KAGVTQTPRYLIKTRGQQVTLSCSPISGHRSVSWYQQTPGQGLQFLFEYFSETQRNKGNFPGRFSGRQFSNSRSEMNVSTLELGDSALYLCASSLAEAGESNEQFFGPGTRLTVL.

V usage is TRBV5-6 and J usage is TRBJ2-1. This CDR3 contains 13 residues. Germline V gives CDR1 SGHDT, CDR2 YYEEEE. The CDR3 region is CASSLELDDEQFF.

V gene TRBV20-1 combines with J gene TRBJ2-5; TCRdb reports TRBD1, a call that lacks DNA to check it against. Germline values: CDR1 DFQATT, CDR2 SNEGSKA (reference sequence). The CDR3 is 13 amino acids. This CDR3 is CSAPLQGRETQYF.

This chain uses TRBV12-3 or TRBV12-4 with TRBJ2-5. The CDR3 is 11 amino acids. CDR3 amino acids: CASRSQETQYF.

This chain joins TRBV20-1 and TRBJ1-2; there is no DNA to check the TCRdb D call of TRBD1. Germline V gene lookup returns CDR1 DFQATT and CDR2 SNEGSKA (reference sequence). The length of the CDR3 is 14 residues. The CDR3 sequence is CSARAPGQGGVGTF.

V usage is TRBV5-1 and J usage is TRBJ2-1; checking the TCRdb D call of TRBD1 is not possible without DNA. This CDR3 has 15 residues. Germline loops: CDR1 SGHRS, CDR2 YFSETQ. CDR3 protein: CASSLTGGAPNEQFF.

The chain carries TRBV7-9 and TRBJ2-1; TCRdb calls TRBD2, which cannot be checked without DNA. The germline V gene encodes CDR1 SEHNR and CDR2 FQNEAQ (reference sequence). CDR3 length: 15 residues. CDR3 in amino acids: CASSLDGSFLDEQFF.

The chain joins TRBV20-1 to TRBJ2-3. CDR1 is DFQATT, CDR2 SNEGSKA, per germline (reference sequence). The CDR3 totals 15 residues. This CDR3 reads CSARSLAGITDTQYF.